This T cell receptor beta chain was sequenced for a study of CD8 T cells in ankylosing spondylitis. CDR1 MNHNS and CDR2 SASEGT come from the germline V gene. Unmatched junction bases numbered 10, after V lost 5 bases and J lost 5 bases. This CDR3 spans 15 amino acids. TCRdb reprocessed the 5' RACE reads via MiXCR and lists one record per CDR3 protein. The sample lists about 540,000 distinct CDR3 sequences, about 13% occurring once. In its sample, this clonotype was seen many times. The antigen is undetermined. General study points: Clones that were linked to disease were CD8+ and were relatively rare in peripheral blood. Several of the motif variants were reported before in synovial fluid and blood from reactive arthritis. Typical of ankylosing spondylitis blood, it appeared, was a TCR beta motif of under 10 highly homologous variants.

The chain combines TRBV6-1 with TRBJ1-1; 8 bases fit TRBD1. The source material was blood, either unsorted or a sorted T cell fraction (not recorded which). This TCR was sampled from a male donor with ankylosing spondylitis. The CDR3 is CASSLTTGGWTEAFF. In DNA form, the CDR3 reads TGTGCCAGCAGTCTAACTACAGGGGGTTGGACTGAAGCTTTCTTT.